This T cell receptor beta chain was sequenced during a study of CD8 T cells in Susac syndrome. The germline V gene encodes CDR1 MNHNS and CDR2 SASEGT. This CDR3 comprises 15 residues. J lost 5 bases, V lost 1 base, and 6 bases had no gene match. The count of this clonotype is one. Random hexamers were used to reverse transcribe 0.5 to 1 ug of RNA. Using its own MiXCR run on the immunoSEQ multiplex PCR reads, TCRdb lists one record per CDR3 protein. The sample has a few hundred thousand distinct CDR3 sequences, 70% to 90% seen once. The sample was CD8+ T cells from PBMCs. The J gene is TRBJ2-5, the V gene TRBV6-1; 8 bases match TRBD1. This clonotype was obtained from a human donor with multiple sclerosis. The CDR3 reads CASSEDQGARETQYF. For the CDR3, the DNA is TGTGCCAGCAGTGAAGATCAGGGGGCGAGGGAGACCCAGTACTTC.